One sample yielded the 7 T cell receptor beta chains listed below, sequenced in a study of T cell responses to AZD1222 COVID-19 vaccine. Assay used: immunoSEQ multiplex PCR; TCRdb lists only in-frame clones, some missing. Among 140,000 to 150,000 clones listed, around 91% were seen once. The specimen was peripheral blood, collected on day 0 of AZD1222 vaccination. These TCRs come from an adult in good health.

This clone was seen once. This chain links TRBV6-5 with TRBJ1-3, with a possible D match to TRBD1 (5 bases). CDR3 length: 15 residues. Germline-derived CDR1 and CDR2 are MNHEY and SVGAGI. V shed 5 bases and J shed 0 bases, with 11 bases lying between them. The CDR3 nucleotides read TGTGCCAGCAGTCCAGGGACGTCCTCTGGAAACACCATATATTTT. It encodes CASSPGTSSGNTIYF.

CDR3 in amino acids: CASSEVAGVTEQFF. CDR3 DNA: TGCGCCAGCAGTGAGGTAGCGGGAGTTACTGAGCAGTTCTTC. The V gene is TRBV10-1, the J gene TRBJ2-1; 9 bases agree with TRBD2. The germline CDR1 and CDR2 sequences are WNHNN and SYGVQD (reference sequence). This CDR3 comprises 14 residues. J lost 9 bases, V lost 2 bases, and 5 bases had no gene match.

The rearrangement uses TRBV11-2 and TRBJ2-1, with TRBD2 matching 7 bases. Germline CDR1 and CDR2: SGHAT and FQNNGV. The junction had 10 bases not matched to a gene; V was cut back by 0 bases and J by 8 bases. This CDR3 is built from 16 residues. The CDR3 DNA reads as TGTGCCAGCAGCTTAGATCGGCTAGCGGAATTGTATGAGCAGTTCTTC. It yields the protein CASSLDRLAELYEQFF.

The CDR3 sequence: CASSAPNSNNEQFF. In DNA form, the CDR3 reads TGTGCCAGCAGTGCCCCAAACAGTAACAATGAGCAGTTCTTC. The V call is TRBV6-4, the J call TRBJ2-1; D call uncertain. This CDR3 comprises 14 residues. The germline gives CDR1 MRHNA, CDR2 SNTAGT. V was trimmed by 4 bases and J by 5 bases, leaving 12 bases between them.

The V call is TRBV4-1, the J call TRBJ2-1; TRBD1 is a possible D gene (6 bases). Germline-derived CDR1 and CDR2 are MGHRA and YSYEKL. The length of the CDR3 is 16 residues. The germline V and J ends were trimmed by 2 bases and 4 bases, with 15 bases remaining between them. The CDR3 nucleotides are TGCGCCAGCAGCCAACCCGAGGGGGTGCGGTACAATGAGCAGTTCTTC. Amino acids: CASSQPEGVRYNEQFF.

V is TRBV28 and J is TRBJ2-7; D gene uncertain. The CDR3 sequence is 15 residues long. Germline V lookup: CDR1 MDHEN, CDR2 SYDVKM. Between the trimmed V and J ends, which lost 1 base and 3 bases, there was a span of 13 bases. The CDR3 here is CASSLLGNVDYEQYF. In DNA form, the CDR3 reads TGTGCCAGCAGTTTATTGGGGAATGTGGACTACGAGCAGTACTTC. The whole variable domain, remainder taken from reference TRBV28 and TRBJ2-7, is DVKVTQSSRYLVKRTGEKVFLECVQDMDHENMFWYRQDPGLGLRLIYFSYDVKMKEKGDIPEGYSVSREKKERFSLILESASTNQTSMYLCASSLLGNVDYEQYFGPGTRLTVT.

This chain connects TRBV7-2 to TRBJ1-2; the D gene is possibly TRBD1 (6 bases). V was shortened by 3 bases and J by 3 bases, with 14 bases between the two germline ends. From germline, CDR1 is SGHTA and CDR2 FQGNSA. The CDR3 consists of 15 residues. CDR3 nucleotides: TGTGCCAGCAGCTTCTCGGGGGGCGACGACTATGGCTACACCTTC. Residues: CASSFSGGDDYGYTF.